Listed below are T cell receptor beta chains from one sample, sequenced in a study of blood T cells in healthy people across ages. One entry per CDR3 protein results from TCRdb running MiXCR on the 5' RACE reads. The sample records over 1,300,000 distinct CDR3 sequences, approximately 59% being singletons. What was sequenced was blood. The source is a man between 18 and 29 years old in good health. Each CDR3 is given with its conserved first and last residue. A D gene is named only where the DNA matches it firmly. Only part of the rows carry a size: once, few, many, or a class if the clone is expanded.

>TRBJ2-3|.|TRBV18|.
TGTGCCAGCTTACCGGTCGAGCAAGATACGCAGTATTTT
CASLPVEQDTQYF
>TRBJ2-7|TRBD2|TRBV20-1|few
TGCAGTGCTAGGGGGACTAGCGGGATTGAGCAGTACTTC
CSARGTSGIEQYF
>TRBJ1-3|.|TRBV7-9|.
TGTGCCAGCAGCACCCGGACGGGGACCGAATCTTCCAAGCGAAACACCATATATTTT
CASSTRTGTESSKRNTIYF
>TRBJ2-7|.|TRBV6-6|.
TGTGCCAGCAGTCGCGTACGGATTTCAGCGGTGGGGGAGCAGTACTTC
CASSRVRISAVGEQYF
>TRBJ2-7|TRBD1|TRBV4-3|many
TGCGCCAGCAGCCAGGAAGGGACAGGCTCCTACGAGCAGTACTTC
CASSQEGTGSYEQYF
>TRBJ2-7|.|TRBV11-2|.
TGTGCCAGCAGCTTACGACAGACATCCTACGAGCAGTACTTC
CASSLRQTSYEQYF
>TRBJ2-5|TRBD2|TRBV20-1|.
TGCAGTGCTCCGACTAGCGGGGCCTTCCAAGAGACCCAGTACTTC
CSAPTSGAFQETQYF
>TRBJ2-7|TRBD2|TRBV27|.
TGTGCCAGCAGTTCTCGACTAGCGGGGGGCCTCAAGAACTCCTACGAGCAGTACTTC
CASSSRLAGGLKNSYEQYF
>TRBJ1-4|.|TRBV27|few
TGTGCCAGCAGCTTTCGCCGGGGCCATCTTGCAACTAATGAAAAACTGTTTTTT
CASSFRRGHLATNEKLFF
>TRBJ1-4|.|TRBV4-1|.
TGCGCCAGCAGCCAGTTGGGGGATAAACTGTTTTTT
CASSQLGDKLFF
>TRBJ1-1|.|TRBV27|.
TGTGCCAGCAGTCTCACCACAGGCCCCGAAGCTTTCTTT
CASSLTTGPEAFF
>TRBJ1-2|.|TRBV18|few
TGTGCCAGCTCACCTGGGGCAGCTAACTATGGCTACACCTTC
CASSPGAANYGYTF
>TRBJ2-2|TRBD1|TRBV28|.
TGTGCCAGCAACTCCGGGACAGCGTACACCGGGGAGCTGTTTTTT
CASNSGTAYTGELFF
>TRBJ1-4|.|TRBV3-1|few
TGTGCCAGCAGGGAGGATGAAAAACTGTTTTTT
CASREDEKLFF
>TRBJ1-4|TRBD1|TRBV4-2|.
TGTGCCAGCAGCCCCTTCCATAGCGGGACAGGGCTGGAAAAACTGTTTTTT
CASSPFHSGTGLEKLFF
>TRBJ1-4|.|TRBV12-3/TRBV12-4|.
TGTGCCAGCAGAAAGGGGGGGACTAATGAAAAACTGTTTTTT
CASRKGGTNEKLFF
>TRBJ2-3|TRBD2|TRBV4-1|.
TGCGCCAGCAGCCAAGATACGCTAGCGGGGTATTTAGATACGCAGTATTTT
CASSQDTLAGYLDTQYF
>TRBJ2-1|.|TRBV2|once
TGTGCCGCCGGGGCCGACAGACACAATGAGCAGTTCTTC
CAAGADRHNEQFF
>TRBJ2-2|.|TRBV11-2|.
TGTGCCAGCAGCTACGGTTCGGGGTTAAACACCGGGGAGCTGTTTTTT
CASSYGSGLNTGELFF
>TRBJ1-2|.|TRBV27|.
TGTGCCAGCAGTTTAAGAGACAGCCGTGGAGGCTACACCTTC
CASSLRDSRGGYTF
>TRBJ2-7|TRBD2|TRBV12-3/TRBV12-4|few
TGTGCCAGCAGTCTGGGACTAGCGGTAGCCTACGAGCAGTACTTC
CASSLGLAVAYEQYF
>TRBJ2-2|.|TRBV5-5|.
TGTGCCAGCAGCCTCGGACGGATTAACACCGGGGAGCTGTTTTTT
CASSLGRINTGELFF
>TRBJ1-6|.|TRBV4-1|.
TGCGCCAGCAGCCAAGATCCCACTGCGGGGTATAATTCACCCCTCCACTTT
CASSQDPTAGYNSPLHF
>TRBJ2-3|TRBD2|TRBV4-1|.
TGCGCCAGCAGCCAAGAATCTAGCGGGGGGTCTAGCACAGATACGCAGTATTTT
CASSQESSGGSSTDTQYF
>TRBJ2-7|.|TRBV5-6|.
TGTGCCAGCAGCCCGGACTTAACCCACTACGAGCAGTACTTC
CASSPDLTHYEQYF
>TRBJ1-5|.|TRBV25-1|few
TGTGCCAGCAGTAGAGGGGGTGGACAGCCCCAGCATTTT
CASSRGGGQPQHF
>TRBJ2-3|TRBD1|TRBV20-1|few
TGCAGTGCTACCGGGACAGGGGCATCAGATACGCAGTATTTT
CSATGTGASDTQYF
>TRBJ1-5|TRBD1|TRBV6-2/TRBV6-3|.
TGTGCCAGCAGTTATCCGGACAGGGATAGCAATCAGCCCCAGCATTTT
CASSYPDRDSNQPQHF
>TRBJ2-1|.|TRBV12-3/TRBV12-4|.
TGTGCCAGCTGGGGGTTCCTTTCAAGCGGTCTTTCCTACGAGCAGTTCTTC
CASWGFLSSGLSYEQFF
>TRBJ2-2|.|TRBV12-3/TRBV12-4|many
TGTGCCAGCAGTTTGAGCAGGACCGGGGAGCTGTTTTTT
CASSLSRTGELFF
>TRBJ2-5|.|TRBV6-2/TRBV6-3|.
TGTGCCAGCAGTTACTCTTTCCTCCCCAGAGAGACCCAGTACTTC
CASSYSFLPRETQYF
>TRBJ1-1|.|TRBV10-3|.
TGTGCCATCAGTGAGCCGGGAGGGAACACTGAAGCTTTCTTT
CAISEPGGNTEAFF
>TRBJ2-1|.|TRBV10-3|few
TGTGCCATCAGGGGGGGGCCTAGCGAATCCTACAATGAGCAGTTCTTC
CAIRGGPSESYNEQFF
>TRBJ1-3|.|TRBV10-2|.
TGCGCCAGCAGTGAGATACCAGAGCCGGGAACTGTATATTTT
CASSEIPEPGTVYF